This T cell receptor beta chain derives from a study of blood T cell repertoires in COVID-19. Across the whole study: Sample material is recorded as cDNA or gDNA derived from T cells, B-cell-depleted T cells, or PBMCs.

The data were produced by immunoSEQ multiplex PCR, yet TCRdb's version contains in-frame clones alone and is incomplete. Of 150,000 or so clones in the sample, about four fifths were seen once. This clone was counted a single time. Germline CDR1 and CDR2: SGHNT and YYREEE (reference sequence). V dropped 5 bases and J dropped 3 bases, with 18 bases sitting between them. This CDR3 region has 15 residues. Categorization into cohorts depended on clinical history that participants reported. Sequencing used PBMCs or T cells enriched from blood (not recorded which). The sequence came from a man between 45 and 60 years old who had recovered from COVID-19. The V and J genes are TRBV5-4 and TRBJ2-7; tentatively, D is TRBD1 (5 bases). The CDR3 nucleotides read TGTGCCAGCAGTATAATGGGGCCTAACCACTACGAGCAGTACTTC. This encodes CASSIMGPNHYEQYF.